This TCR beta chain was profiled in a study of control samples from healthy donors and cancer patients. V was cut by 0 bases and J by 1 base, with 5 bases left in between. The CDR3 consists of 14 residues. The germline V gene has CDR1 SGHRS and CDR2 YFSETQ. Libraries were prepared by immunoSEQ multiplex PCR; TCRdb keeps only in-frame clonotypes and omits some of them. The table shows 70,000 to 95,000 clones, with more than 75% occurring only once. Sequencing was carried out using blood. The receptor comes from a man aged 50 or older in good health. The chain uses TRBV5-1 and TRBJ2-1; D possibly corresponds to TRBD2 (5 bases). CDR3 residues: CASSLGGSYNEQFF. CDR3 coding DNA: TGCGCCAGCAGCTTGGGAGGGTCCTACAATGAGCAGTTCTTC.